This is a list of T cell receptor beta chains from one sample in a study of blood T cell repertoires in COVID-19. Assay used: immunoSEQ multiplex PCR; TCRdb lists only in-frame clones, some missing. The table has 280,000 or so clones, roughly 88% seen once. The specimen was peripheral blood. The source is a woman in her twenties or thirties who had recovered from COVID-19. Both conserved end residues are part of each CDR3. A D gene is named only where the DNA matches it firmly. Not all rows give a size; the values are once, few, many and, for expanded clones, a class.

d_call: .; clone_size: .; j_call: TRBJ2-1; v_call: TRBV5-1; cdr3_aa: CASREDGYNEQFF; cdr3_nt: TGCGCCAGCAGGGAGGACGGCTACAATGAGCAGTTCTTC
d_call: TRBD2; clone_size: few; j_call: TRBJ2-7; v_call: TRBV18; cdr3_aa: CASSPQSAGTRGEQYF; cdr3_nt: TGTGCCAGCTCACCACAGAGCGCCGGGACTAGAGGCGAGCAGTACTTC
d_call: .; clone_size: .; j_call: TRBJ1-1; v_call: TRBV6-5; cdr3_aa: CATQMRGTEAFF; cdr3_nt: TGTGCAACCCAAATGAGGGGGACTGAAGCTTTCTTT
d_call: TRBD2; clone_size: .; j_call: TRBJ2-3; v_call: TRBV6-4; cdr3_aa: CASSDSTSGESDTQYF; cdr3_nt: TGTGCCAGCAGTGACTCGACTAGCGGGGAGTCAGATACGCAGTATTTT
d_call: TRBD2; clone_size: .; j_call: TRBJ2-5; v_call: TRBV4-1; cdr3_aa: CASSLYRGTSGGQTQYF; cdr3_nt: TGCGCCAGCAGCCTATACCGGGGGACTAGCGGGGGACAGACCCAGTACTTC
d_call: TRBD1; clone_size: .; j_call: TRBJ2-3; v_call: TRBV19; cdr3_aa: CASSMNRGFADTQYF; cdr3_nt: TGTGCCAGTAGTATGAACAGGGGTTTCGCAGATACGCAGTATTTT
d_call: TRBD1; clone_size: .; j_call: TRBJ2-7; v_call: TRBV5-5; cdr3_aa: CASSFGTGSAEQYF; cdr3_nt: TGTGCCAGCAGCTTCGGGACAGGGTCTGCCGAGCAGTACTTC
d_call: .; clone_size: once; j_call: TRBJ2-7; v_call: TRBV28; cdr3_aa: CASSYRVSEQYF; cdr3_nt: TGTGCCAGCAGTTACAGGGTCTCCGAGCAGTACTTC
d_call: .; clone_size: .; j_call: TRBJ1-4; v_call: TRBV6-5; cdr3_aa: CATRTGSNEKLFF; cdr3_nt: TGTGCCACCCGCACAGGGTCCAATGAAAAACTGTTTTTT
d_call: .; clone_size: .; j_call: TRBJ2-5; v_call: TRBV15; cdr3_aa: CATSRARETQYF; cdr3_nt: TGTGCCACCAGCAGGGCCCGTGAGACCCAGTACTTC
d_call: .; clone_size: .; j_call: TRBJ2-7; v_call: TRBV3-1/TRBV3-2; cdr3_aa: CASSQSYYEQYF; cdr3_nt: TGTGCCAGCAGCCAATCTTACTACGAGCAGTACTTC
d_call: TRBD1; clone_size: .; j_call: TRBJ1-6; v_call: TRBV19; cdr3_aa: CASSITGAVGSPLHF; cdr3_nt: TGTGCCAGTAGTATAACAGGGGCGGTCGGGTCACCCCTCCACTTT
d_call: TRBD1; clone_size: .; j_call: TRBJ2-2; v_call: TRBV6-6; cdr3_aa: CASAQGMNTGELFF; cdr3_nt: TGTGCCAGCGCACAGGGGATGAACACCGGGGAGCTGTTTTTT
d_call: .; clone_size: .; j_call: TRBJ1-3; v_call: TRBV18; cdr3_aa: CASSRIPGERGGNTIYF; cdr3_nt: TGTGCCAGCTCACGGATACCAGGGGAACGAGGAGGAAACACCATATATTTT
d_call: TRBD2; clone_size: once; j_call: TRBJ2-1; v_call: TRBV3-1/TRBV3-2; cdr3_aa: CASSQDWIGGAQFF; cdr3_nt: TGTGCCAGCAGCCAAGATTGGATCGGGGGGGCCCAGTTCTTC
d_call: TRBD2; clone_size: .; j_call: TRBJ2-7; v_call: TRBV19; cdr3_aa: CASRSPRGGDYEQYF; cdr3_nt: TGTGCCAGTCGGAGCCCGCGGGGGGGGGACTACGAGCAGTACTTC
d_call: TRBD2; clone_size: .; j_call: TRBJ2-5; v_call: TRBV24-1; cdr3_aa: CATSDELRGGRETQYF; cdr3_nt: TGTGCCACCAGTGATGAACTCCGGGGGGGCCGAGAGACCCAGTACTTC
d_call: .; clone_size: .; j_call: TRBJ1-4; v_call: TRBV5-6; cdr3_aa: CASSLDGRANEKLFF; cdr3_nt: TGTGCCAGCAGCTTGGATGGCAGGGCGAATGAAAAACTGTTTTTT
d_call: .; clone_size: .; j_call: TRBJ2-7; v_call: TRBV27; cdr3_aa: CASSPRYRESEQYF; cdr3_nt: TGTGCCAGCAGTCCACGGTACAGGGAAAGCGAGCAGTACTTC
d_call: .; clone_size: .; j_call: TRBJ1-6; v_call: TRBV19; cdr3_aa: CASTMGRGSPLHF; cdr3_nt: TGTGCCAGTACGATGGGTCGGGGGTCACCCCTCCACTTT
d_call: TRBD1; clone_size: .; j_call: TRBJ2-2; v_call: TRBV10-3; cdr3_aa: CAIYPGQGTGELFF; cdr3_nt: TGTGCCATCTATCCGGGACAGGGCACCGGGGAGCTGTTTTTT
d_call: TRBD2; clone_size: .; j_call: TRBJ2-4; v_call: TRBV4-1; cdr3_aa: CASSQVPELAGSAIQYF; cdr3_nt: TGCGCCAGCAGCCAAGTACCCGAACTAGCGGGGTCTGCCATTCAGTACTTC
d_call: .; clone_size: .; j_call: TRBJ1-1; v_call: TRBV7-2; cdr3_aa: CASSLDRGGVTEAFF; cdr3_nt: TGTGCCAGCAGCTTAGATCGCGGGGGTGTCACTGAAGCTTTCTTT
d_call: TRBD1; clone_size: .; j_call: TRBJ2-7; v_call: TRBV7-3; cdr3_aa: CASSTGQGNEQYF; cdr3_nt: TGTGCCAGCAGCACGGGACAGGGGAACGAGCAGTACTTC
d_call: TRBD2; clone_size: .; j_call: TRBJ2-5; v_call: TRBV9; cdr3_aa: CASSVATAGGYQETQYF; cdr3_nt: TGTGCCAGCAGCGTAGCTACGGCGGGGGGGTACCAAGAGACCCAGTACTTC
d_call: .; clone_size: .; j_call: TRBJ1-2; v_call: TRBV6-2/TRBV6-3; cdr3_aa: CASSYLRDGYTF; cdr3_nt: TGTGCCAGCAGTTACCTCAGGGATGGCTACACCTTC
d_call: .; clone_size: .; j_call: TRBJ1-6; v_call: TRBV5-1; cdr3_aa: CASSLGSSYNSPLHF; cdr3_nt: TGCGCCAGCAGCTTAGGGAGCTCCTATAATTCACCCCTCCACTTT